This T cell receptor beta chain was retrieved from a study of blood T cell repertoires in COVID-19. This CDR3 contains 17 residues. Trimming removed 3 bases at V and 0 bases at J, with 12 bases between. Germline lookup yields CDR1 KGHSH and CDR2 LQKENI. Assay: immunoSEQ multiplex PCR; the TCRdb copy retains only in-frame clones and omits some. The sample includes some 50,000 clones, 65% to 85% seen only once; the top ten take 5.5% to 7.5%. The chain couples TRBV18 to TRBJ2-6; D remains unclear. Sequenced sample: peripheral blood. The clonotype originates from a woman of 80 years or more with acute or convalescent COVID-19. The CDR3 here is CASSPGVLVSGANVLTF. The DNA for the CDR3 is TGTGCCAGCTCACCCGGAGTCTTGGTCTCTGGGGCCAACGTCCTGACTTTC.